Given below is one T cell receptor (beta chain) in context. The target of this receptor is not known. Relative to the germline gene, one junction end is altered; a read error may explain this. RNA was extracted from bulk unsorted tissue and checked for quality with a NanoDrop ND-1000 and an Agilent 2100. All donors had newly diagnosed lung cancer, had not received prior chemotherapy, and were admitted for thoracic surgery in China between August and November 2014. Patients with previous radiotherapy or chemotherapy, or with another concurrent cancer, were excluded from the study. Surgical tissue pieces of roughly 1-2 cm3 were preserved in RNAlater solution and stored at -80 °C until use. The data are from a study of tumor and adjacent non-tumor tissue in lung cancer (dated by TCRdb to 2016 to 2019). Regarding the study in general: Patients with adenocarcinoma (about twelve), squamous cell carcinoma (2) and small cell lung cancer (1) were included in the cohort. Among the roughly 15 patients, ages ranged from roughly 31 to 80 years, around ten were men and 5 were women, and disease was TNM stage I to III. In total, sequencing yielded over 95 million productive TCRbeta reads, which works out to an average of approximately 4.1 million reads per sample. Using bulk TCRbeta repertoires from 15 lung cancer patients, the study set lung tumor tissue side by side with matched distant non-tumor lung tissue. For each patient, one tumor sample and one normal lung sample were taken, giving under 35 paired specimens that underwent TCRbeta CDR3 sequencing. General conclusions and limits of the study: Only around 16 patients were in the cohort, and the authors stated that larger samples and more detailed clinical data are needed. The sequencing platform is not named in the methods, and unique molecular identifiers are not mentioned. The top 100 clones made up a significantly larger cumulative share of the repertoire in normal lung than in tumor tissue. Because peripheral blood was not sequenced, the blood TCRbeta repertoires of the lung cancer patients in the study went unexamined. TCR diversity was significantly higher in younger patients, and higher tumor TCR diversity was associated with shorter overall and disease-free survival. Tumor tissue showed significantly greater TCR diversity (inverse Simpson) than normal lung tissue (approximately 400 vs 170, P = 0.0075, Mann-Whitney U test).

The method was multiplex PCR. Reads for this sample came from an Illumina HiSeq 2500. TCRbeta libraries were built by three rounds of nested PCR using primers (Table S4), following protocols modified from ARM-PCR. Before sequencing, PCR products of 200-500 bp were excised from the gel and purified with the QIAquick gel extraction kit. Per the authors' processing: Reads were cleaned using Trimmomatic, were merged into complete CDR3 sequences using FLASH, and were assigned to V(D)J germline segments using MiTCR. Clonal diversity was computed as the inverse Simpson's index with VDJtools. In-frame sequences lacking a premature stop codon were counted as productive reads. TCRdb took the public reads, trimmed them with fastp at Q25, ran MiXCR for clone calling and kept in-frame beta chains. For every CDR3 protein sequence, its rows merge into one entry that carries the most common genes and DNA. TCRdb, not the original authors, processed these V and J calls. This sample holds about 200,000 distinct CDR3 sequences; 71% were observed only once. Roughly a quarter of the sample is taken by the ten largest.

The sequencing sample was made of lung tumor tissue. This clonotype was obtained from a man aged 60 to 75 with non-small cell lung cancer.

The base sequence is TGCAGTGCTTGGAAGGACGGCTCCTACGTGCAGTACTTC. Translated, this is CSAWKDGSYVQYF. The sequence is built from TRBV20-1 and TRBJ2-7, with no confidently assigned D gene. The cysteine opens and the phenylalanine closes a CDR3 of 13 amino acids. CDR3 DNA is the only sequence kept; it has 39 bases, read in frame from the first base. The germline V gene (reference sequence) provides CDR1 DFQATT and CDR2 SNEGSKA.